This T cell receptor beta chain is from a study of blood T cell repertoires in COVID-19. The CDR3 consists of 13 residues. Trimming cost V 10 bases and J 9 bases, with 20 bases left between them. CDR1 and CDR2 (germline): SGHDN, FVKESK. Individuals aged about 18 to 90 years were recruited from 20 to 25 US areas. Among Cohort 3 donors, those recovered had two negative PCRs, clearance, or symptom resolution. In the study's own analysis: The assay estimated nucleated cells by amplifying reference gene primers. Generated by immunoSEQ multiplex PCR, the TCRdb table keeps only in-frame clones and is missing some. V and J calls and clone size are those listed in that table; D and trimming were worked out from the DNA. Of a few hundred thousand clones listed, roughly nine tenths were seen once; the top ten hold roughly 2.3%.

This receptor was obtained from a woman in her late teens or twenties who had recovered from COVID-19. This chain connects TRBV14 to TRBJ2-3; perhaps TRBD2 as D (6 bases). The sequenced sample was PBMCs or T cells enriched from blood (not recorded which). CDR3 region: CATSLKLGRTQYF. The CDR3 nucleotides are TGTGCCACCAGTCTTAAATTAGGGAGGACGCAGTATTTT.